A single sample gave rise to the 6 T cell receptor beta chains below, sequenced in a study of cytomegalovirus exposure and HLA in healthy donors. 13 Jbeta primers and 60 Vbeta primers were used for the PCR. TCRdb's copy holds only in-frame clones and misses some; the assay was immunoSEQ multiplex PCR. This table holds about 130,000 clones, 83% found once. Sample: PBMCs. The receptors here all came from a middle-aged woman in good health and CMV-seropositive.

The genes are TRBV6-5 and TRBJ2-1, with D maybe TRBD2 (6 bases). CDR1 is MNHEY, CDR2 SVGAGI, per germline. The CDR3 is 16 amino acids. V was cut by 0 bases and J by 4 bases, with 13 bases left in between. CDR3 loop: CASSYSIEGLYNEQFF. The CDR3 bases are TGTGCCAGCAGTTACTCGATCGAGGGACTTTACAATGAGCAGTTCTTC.

The chain carries TRBV5-1 and TRBJ1-1; 8 bases are shared with TRBD1. Germline V CDR1 and CDR2: SGHRS, YFSETQ. J lost 4 bases, V lost 1 base, and 12 bases had no gene match. The CDR3 totals 17 residues. The CDR3 DNA reads as TGCGCCAGCAGCTTGAGCTTAGATATGACAGGGGTCACTGAAGCTTTCTTT. Amino acids: CASSLSLDMTGVTEAFF.

This clone appeared a single time. The junction and the germline gene differ at one end; a read error may be behind it. The V gene is TRBV19, the J gene TRBJ1-5; D is perhaps TRBD1 (6 bases). Germline CDR1 LNHDA, CDR2 SQIVND (reference sequence). This CDR3 has 15 residues. Here the CDR3 reads CASSRNQGTLWPQHF. Written as DNA, the CDR3 is TGTGCTAGTAGTCGCAATCAGGGGACCTTATGGCCCCAGCATTTT.

The chain combines TRBV5-1 with TRBJ2-5, with D perhaps TRBD1 (5 bases). Germline V gene lookup returns CDR1 SGHRS and CDR2 YFSETQ. The CDR3 has 15 residues. V gave up 0 bases and J gave up 5 bases, with 14 bases separating them. The CDR3 region has the DNA TGCGCCAGCAGCTTGGTAGGGGTAGAGAGGGAGACCCAGTACTTC. The encoded protein is CASSLVGVERETQYF.

This clone was counted only a few times. The V call is TRBV5-4, the J call TRBJ1-1, with 9 positions matching TRBD1. The CDR3 sequence is 16 residues long. V was pared by 4 bases and J by 0 bases, with 7 bases of the junction left unmatched. Germline CDR1 reads SGHNT; CDR2 reads YYREEE (reference sequence). This chain's CDR3 is CASSPQGAGLNTEAFF. DNA for the CDR3: TGTGCCAGCAGCCCACAGGGGGCGGGTTTGAACACTGAAGCTTTCTTT.

V gene TRBV25-1 combines with J gene TRBJ2-1; D may be TRBD2 (6 bases). The germline gives CDR1 MGHDK, CDR2 SYGVNS. CDR3 length: 15 residues. The V end lost 3 bases, the J end lost 5 bases, and 14 bases lay between the germline ends. CDR3 DNA sequence: TGTGCCAGCAGTGATTCACGGGGCGGGAACAATGAGCAGTTCTTC. It yields the protein CASSDSRGGNNEQFF.